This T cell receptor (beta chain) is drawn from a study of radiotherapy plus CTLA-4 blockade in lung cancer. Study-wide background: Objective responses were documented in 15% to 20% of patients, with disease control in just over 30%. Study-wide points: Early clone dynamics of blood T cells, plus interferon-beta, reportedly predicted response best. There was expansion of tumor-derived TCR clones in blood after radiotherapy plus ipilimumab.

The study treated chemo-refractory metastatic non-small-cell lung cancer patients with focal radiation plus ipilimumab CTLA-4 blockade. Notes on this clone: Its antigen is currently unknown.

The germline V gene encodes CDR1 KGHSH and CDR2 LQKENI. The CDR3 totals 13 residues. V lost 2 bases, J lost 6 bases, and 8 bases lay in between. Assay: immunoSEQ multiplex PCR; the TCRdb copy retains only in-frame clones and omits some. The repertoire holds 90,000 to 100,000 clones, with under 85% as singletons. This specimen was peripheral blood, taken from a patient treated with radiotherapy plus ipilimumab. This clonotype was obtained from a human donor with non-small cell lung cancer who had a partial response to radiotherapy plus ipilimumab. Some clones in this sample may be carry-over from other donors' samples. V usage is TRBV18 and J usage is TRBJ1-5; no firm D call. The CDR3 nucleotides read TGTGCCAGCTCACCAGTCGAGAGTCAGCCCCAGCATTTT. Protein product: CASSPVESQPQHF.